This T cell receptor (beta chain) derives from a study of blood T cells in healthy people across ages. This clonotype was detected only a few times. Next came a second PCR, run for about 7 to 11 cycles, which used a sample-barcoded 5' primer along with a J-beta primer mix. TCRdb re-derived calls from the 5' RACE reads in MiXCR, one entry per CDR3 protein. The sample includes around 700,000 distinct CDR3 sequences, 20% to 25% of them seen just once. Germline lookup yields CDR1 SGHTS and CDR2 YDEGEE. V was shortened by 4 bases and J by 6 bases, with 10 bases between the two germline ends. The CDR3 is 12 amino acids. This sample also appeared in a second study, on T cells of mothers and their children.

Specimen: blood. The receptor comes from a boy aged 5-17 years in good health. This rearrangement joins TRBV5-8 to TRBJ1-2, with D tentatively TRBD1 (5 bases). The CDR3 nucleotides read TGTGCCAGCAGCCTATGGGACGATGGCTACACCTTC. It translates to CASSLWDDGYTF. Looking up the rest from reference TRBV5-8 and TRBJ1-2 gives the full variable domain: EAGVTQSPTHLIKTRGQQATLRCSPISGHTSVYWYQQALGLGLQFLLWYDEGEERNRGNFPPRFSGRQFPNYSSELNVNALELEDSALYLCASSLWDDGYTFGSGTRLTVV.